The 28 T cell receptor beta chains below come from one sample, sequenced in a study of cytomegalovirus exposure and HLA in healthy donors. The study ran its PCR with 60 Vbeta and 13 Jbeta primers. The method was immunoSEQ multiplex PCR; TCRdb's version includes in-frame clones alone and lacks a portion of them. The top ten clones hold 6.5% to 9.5% of a sample with under 130,000 clones, 60% to 85% of them seen once. Material: PBMCs. The receptors were sampled from a middle-aged woman in good health and CMV-seropositive.

The chain recombines TRBV5-1 with TRBJ2-3, with TRBD2 matching over 12 bases. The CDR3 spans 16 residues. Per germline, CDR1 SGHRS and CDR2 YFSETQ. J lost 7 bases, V lost 2 bases, and 8 bases had no gene match. CDR3 DNA: TGCGCCAGCAGCTTAGGACTAGCGGGGCTAGGGAATACGCAGTATTTT. As protein: CASSLGLAGLGNTQYF.

The chain is built from TRBV2 and TRBJ2-2, with 10 bases that match TRBD2. J lost 7 bases, V lost 3 bases, and 8 bases had no gene match. CDR3 length equals 16 residues. Germline-derived CDR1 and CDR2 are SNHLY and FYNNEI. The CDR3 DNA is TGTGCCAGCAGTGAGGAAGCGGGGGGGCGGGACGGGGAGCTGTTTTTT. Protein product: CASSEEAGGRDGELFF.

The chain recombines TRBV4-2 with TRBJ2-5; weak D call: TRBD1 (5 bases). The tail of the sequence fits TRBJ2-7 better, so the J call may be wrong. The germline V gene encodes CDR1 LGHNA and CDR2 YNFKEQ. The CDR3 has 17 residues. This chain's CDR3 is CASSQSFITGRAYEQYF. For the CDR3, the DNA is TGTGCCAGCAGCCAGTCGTTCATTACAGGCCGCGCCTACGAGCAGTACTTC.

This chain joins TRBV5-4 and TRBJ1-2; 8 nucleotides align to TRBD1. The CDR3 covers 15 residues. Germline V gene data show CDR1 as SGHNT and CDR2 as YYREEE (reference sequence). V lost 0 bases, J lost 4 bases, and 5 bases stayed unmatched. The CDR3 loop is CASSLEAGGGYGYTF. CDR3 bases: TGTGCCAGCAGCTTGGAGGCAGGGGGCGGCTATGGCTACACCTTC. The complete variable domain, with remaining parts taken from reference TRBV5-4 and TRBJ1-2, reads ETGVTQSPTHLIKTRGQQVTLRCSSQSGHNTVSWYQQALGQGPQFIFQYYREEENGRGNFPPRFSGLQFPNYSSELNVNALELDDSALYLCASSLEAGGGYGYTFGSGTRLTVV.

The rearrangement links TRBV9 to TRBJ2-5; TRBD1 is a possible D gene (6 bases). Germline CDR1 and CDR2: SGDLS and YYNGEE. The ends were cut back, 4 bases at V and 4 bases at J, with 17 bases in the middle. The CDR3 contains 15 residues. This chain's CDR3 is CASSTHRVLGETQYF. The CDR3 bases are TGTGCCAGCAGCACTCACAGGGTTTTGGGAGAGACCCAGTACTTC.

V is TRBV4-2 and J is TRBJ2-3; TRBD2 agrees at 9 bases. This CDR3 spans 20 amino acids. Germline V lookup: CDR1 LGHNA, CDR2 YNFKEQ. The J segment lost 2 bases and the V segment lost 4 bases, leaving 19 bases of the junction unmatched. CDR3 in amino acids: CASSLRPGGSGSQVTDTQYF. Written as DNA, the CDR3 is TGTGCCAGCAGCCTCAGGCCTGGGGGTAGCGGGAGTCAAGTCACAGATACGCAGTATTTT.

The chain employs TRBV7-6 and TRBJ2-1, with 10 nucleotides matching TRBD2. The CDR3 loop spans 17 amino acids. Looked up from germline, CDR1 is SGHVS and CDR2 is FNYEAQ. The J segment lost 4 bases and the V segment lost 5 bases, leaving 11 bases of the junction unmatched. CDR3 coding DNA: TGTGCCAGCAGCCCACTTATAGCGGGAGGAAGGTACAATGAGCAGTTCTTC. Encoded protein: CASSPLIAGGRYNEQFF.

The chain is built from TRBV28 and TRBJ1-3; the match to TRBD1 covers 8 bases. J gave up 7 bases and V 8 bases, and 7 bases lay outside the gene matches. The germline V gene encodes CDR1 MDHEN and CDR2 SYDVKM. The CDR3 has 13 residues. The CDR3 coding sequence is TGTGCCAGCGGGCCCAGGGGGCCGAACACCATATATTTT. It specifies CASGPRGPNTIYF.

This clone was seen once. The CDR3 DNA follows: TGTGCCAGCAGCACTAGTGGGCAGGGGGCCTACGAGCAGTACTTC. It codes for CASSTSGQGAYEQYF. The chain carries TRBV7-2 and TRBJ2-5; 7 nucleotides match TRBD1. The tail of the sequence fits TRBJ2-7 better, so the J call may be wrong. Germline CDR1 reads SGHTA; CDR2 reads FQGNSA. This CDR3 has 15 amino acids.

The V and J genes are TRBV4-1 and TRBJ2-7, with 8 bases that match TRBD1. This CDR3 contains 15 residues. Germline values: CDR1 MGHRA, CDR2 YSYEKL. Unmatched junction bases numbered 9, after V lost 4 bases and J lost 4 bases. CDR3: CASSLRGRGPYEQYF. In DNA, the CDR3 is TGCGCCAGCAGCCTAAGGGGCAGGGGGCCTTACGAGCAGTACTTC.

V and J are TRBV18 and TRBJ1-1, with D possibly matching TRBD1 (5 bases). Germline V CDR1 and CDR2: KGHSH, LQKENI. Trimming took 3 bases from V and 4 from J, leaving 12 bases between them. The CDR3 has 14 amino acids. This CDR3 reads CASSPTVGGTEAFF. The CDR3 DNA sequence: TGTGCCAGCTCACCTACGGTCGGGGGCACTGAAGCTTTCTTT.

CDR3 bases: TGTGCCAGCAGCTTGGATTATGGGCCCTCGGAGACCCAGTACTTC. Protein sequence: CASSLDYGPSETQYF. The V gene is TRBV11-3, the J gene TRBJ2-5; no clear D. Trimming stripped 3 bases from V and 5 bases from J, with 16 bases between. The CDR3 runs to 15 residues. In germline, CDR1 is SGHNT, CDR2 YENEEA.

The CDR3 region is CASSRQGPSYEQYF. The CDR3 nucleotides read TGCGCCAGCAGCCGGCAGGGGCCCTCCTACGAGCAGTACTTC. The chain combines TRBV4-1 with TRBJ2-7; tentative D call: TRBD1 (6 bases). V shed 4 bases and J shed 0 bases, with 10 bases lying between them. The V gene's germline CDR1 is MGHRA and CDR2 YSYEKL. The CDR3 spans 14 residues.

This sequence joins TRBV5-1 and TRBJ2-1; D gene unclear. V was pared by 3 bases and J by 0 bases, with 10 bases between. CDR3 length: 15 amino acids. CDR1 is SGHRS, CDR2 YFSETQ, per germline. Here the CDR3 DNA reads TGCGCCAGCAGCTCAATCACGAGCTCCTACAATGAGCAGTTCTTC. Amino acids: CASSSITSSYNEQFF.

The chain uses TRBV19 and TRBJ2-4, with D maybe TRBD1 (6 bases). The ends were cut back, 7 bases at V and 2 bases at J, with 15 bases in the middle. CDR1 is LNHDA and CDR2 is SQIVND in the germline V gene (reference sequence). CDR3 length: 15 residues. In DNA form, the CDR3 reads TGTGCCAGTAACATCGGGACAACCACCAAAAACATTCAGTACTTC. Residues: CASNIGTTTKNIQYF.

The V gene is TRBV28, the J gene TRBJ2-7, with D perhaps matching TRBD2 (6 bases). There are 14 residues in the CDR3. The germline V gene encodes CDR1 MDHEN and CDR2 SYDVKM. The V and J ends lost 5 bases and 1 base respectively, with 12 bases between them. The CDR3 sequence: CASSLPAGSYEQYF. The CDR3 bases are TGTGCCAGCAGTCTCCCGGCGGGATCCTACGAGCAGTACTTC.

A few counts support this clone. CDR3 nucleotides: TGTGCCAGCAGTTACAGCGGACCCTCCTACAATGAGCAGTTCTTC. Translating it yields CASSYSGPSYNEQFF. This chain links TRBV5-4 with TRBJ2-1, with a tentative D call TRBD2 (5 bases). The germline CDR1 and CDR2 sequences are SGHNT and YYREEE (reference sequence). Between the trimmed V and J ends, which lost 5 bases and 0 bases, there was a span of 12 bases. This CDR3 is built from 15 residues.

The V call is TRBV4-3, the J call TRBJ2-3; 11 nucleotides align to TRBD2. This CDR3 spans 20 amino acids. Germline assignment: CDR1 LGHNA and CDR2 YSLEER. The V segment lost 1 base and the J segment 2 bases; nucleotides outside the gene matches: 14. The CDR3 DNA follows: TGCGCCAGCAGCCAAGTTCTTGTAAGATGGGGACTAGCGGACACAGATACGCAGTATTTT. It codes for CASSQVLVRWGLADTDTQYF.

The V and J genes are TRBV5-1 and TRBJ1-1; D not resolved. V was cut by 3 bases and J by 0 bases, with 9 bases left in between. Germline V gives CDR1 SGHRS, CDR2 YFSETQ. The CDR3 length is 14 residues. The CDR3 region has the DNA TGCGCCAGCAGCTATGGAGGTTTGAACACTGAAGCTTTCTTT. It specifies CASSYGGLNTEAFF.

The chain links TRBV28 to TRBJ2-5; TRBD2 agrees at 7 bases. Germline V gives CDR1 MDHEN, CDR2 SYDVKM. After removal of 5 bases from V and 2 bases from J, the junction contained 8 bases not matched to a gene. This CDR3 is built from 15 residues. This chain's CDR3 is CASSTRLAHQETQYF. The DNA for the CDR3 is TGTGCCAGCAGTACAAGACTAGCACATCAAGAGACCCAGTACTTC. The whole variable domain, remainder taken from reference TRBV28 and TRBJ2-5, is DVKVTQSSRYLVKRTGEKVFLECVQDMDHENMFWYRQDPGLGLRLIYFSYDVKMKEKGDIPEGYSVSREKKERFSLILESASTNQTSMYLCASSTRLAHQETQYFGPGTRLLVL.

V usage is TRBV29-1 and J usage is TRBJ2-7, with TRBD1 matching over 10 bases. This CDR3 has 12 amino acids. Germline V lookup: CDR1 SQVTM, CDR2 ANQGSEA. After removal of 5 bases from V and 7 bases from J, the junction contained 5 bases not matched to a gene. The CDR3 DNA reads as TGCAGCGTTCGACAGGGGGCTCAAGAGCAGTACTTC. Protein sequence: CSVRQGAQEQYF.

The chain is built from TRBV5-3 and TRBJ1-5, with 7 positions matching TRBD1. TRBV5-3 is flagged as an ORF with uncertain function. V lost 2 bases and J lost 3; bases outside the gene matches: 23. The CDR3 has 21 amino acids. CDR3 residues: CARSFSNKSAQGWRDNQPQHF. The CDR3 DNA is TGTGCCAGAAGCTTTAGTAATAAGTCCGCACAGGGGTGGAGGGACAATCAGCCCCAGCATTTT.

The J gene is TRBJ1-2, the V gene TRBV2; D is unclear. V dropped 6 bases and J dropped 4 bases, with 9 bases sitting between them. Germline V gene lookup returns CDR1 SNHLY and CDR2 FYNNEI. The CDR3 consists of 12 residues. In DNA form, the CDR3 reads TGTGCCAGCAGGGGAGAAAGCTATGGCTACACCTTC. Translation: CASRGESYGYTF.

The chain carries TRBV29-1 and TRBJ2-7; 8 bases match TRBD1. J lost 1 base, V lost 0 bases, and 5 bases had no gene match. There are 15 residues in the CDR3. Germline values: CDR1 SQVTM, CDR2 ANQGSEA. The CDR3 region has the DNA TGCAGCGTTGAAGACCCGGGACAGGAGTCCTACGAGCAGTACTTC. It specifies CSVEDPGQESYEQYF.

The chain links TRBV4-3 to TRBJ1-2, with a tentative D call TRBD1 (6 bases). Germline V gene sequence: CDR1 LGHNA, CDR2 YSLEER. Trimming shortened V by 0 bases and J by 4 bases, and 12 bases separated the two germline ends. This CDR3 has 15 residues. In nucleotides, the CDR3 is TGCGCCAGCAGCCAAGATATTGACAGGCTCTATGGCTACACCTTC. The encoded protein is CASSQDIDRLYGYTF.

The V gene is TRBV2, the J gene TRBJ2-5, with TRBD2 matching over 7 bases. Per the germline V gene, CDR1 is SNHLY and CDR2 is FYNNEI. The CDR3 sequence is 15 residues long. The V and J ends lost 6 bases and 5 bases, in that order; junction bases with no gene match: 12. CDR3 region: CASRTTSVSTETQYF. The CDR3 DNA sequence: TGTGCCAGCAGAACCACTAGCGTTTCGACGGAGACCCAGTACTTC.

In its sample, this clone was seen a few times. This rearrangement joins TRBV21-1 to TRBJ2-7; TRBD2 is the table's D call, not checked against the DNA. TRBV21-1 is deemed a pseudogene. The CDR3 totals 17 residues. The CDR3: CASSKGGTSGRTHEQYF. CDR3 nucleotide sequence: TGTGCCAGCAGCAAAGGGGGGACTAGCGGGAGAACTCACGAGCAGTACTTC.

This clone was observed a few times. This chain uses TRBV27 with TRBJ2-5; D possibly corresponds to TRBD1 (6 bases). The germline CDR1 and CDR2 sequences are MNHEY and SMNVEV (reference sequence). Trimming removed 3 bases from V and 4 bases from J, with 12 bases in between. This CDR3 comprises 14 residues. CDR3 bases: TGTGCCAGCAGTTTTAAGGGGGTGGGAGAGACCCAGTACTTC. It is translated as CASSFKGVGETQYF.